What follows are 2 T cell receptor beta chains derived from one specimen sequenced in a study of cytomegalovirus exposure and HLA in healthy donors. Primers for the PCR totalled 60 Vbeta and 13 Jbeta. Profiling relied on immunoSEQ multiplex PCR, and the TCRdb table lists in-frame clones only, not all of them. This sample carries about 160,000 clones, roughly 83% of them seen once, and the ten largest clones take roughly 4%. Sequencing was carried out using PBMCs. These TCRs come from a human donor in good health.

The CDR3 DNA follows: TGTGCCAGCAGCCCCCGACAGGGGTCTGACGCATACAATGAGCAGTTCTTC. This sequence encodes CASSPRQGSDAYNEQFF. V usage is TRBV7-9 and J usage is TRBJ2-1, with TRBD1 matching over 8 bases. Unmatched junction bases numbered 13, after V lost 5 bases and J lost 4 bases. CDR3 length equals 17 residues. The V gene's germline CDR1 is SEHNR and CDR2 FQNEAQ (reference sequence).

J is TRBJ2-7 and V is TRBV30; possibly TRBD2 for D (6 bases). The CDR3 contains 14 residues. Germline V gives CDR1 GTSNPN, CDR2 SVGIG (reference sequence). Trimming pared 4 bases from V and 2 bases from J, leaving 15 bases between. The CDR3 region has the DNA TGTGCCTGGACCCGAAGCCGGACTACCTACGAGCAGTACTTC. Translation: CAWTRSRTTYEQYF.